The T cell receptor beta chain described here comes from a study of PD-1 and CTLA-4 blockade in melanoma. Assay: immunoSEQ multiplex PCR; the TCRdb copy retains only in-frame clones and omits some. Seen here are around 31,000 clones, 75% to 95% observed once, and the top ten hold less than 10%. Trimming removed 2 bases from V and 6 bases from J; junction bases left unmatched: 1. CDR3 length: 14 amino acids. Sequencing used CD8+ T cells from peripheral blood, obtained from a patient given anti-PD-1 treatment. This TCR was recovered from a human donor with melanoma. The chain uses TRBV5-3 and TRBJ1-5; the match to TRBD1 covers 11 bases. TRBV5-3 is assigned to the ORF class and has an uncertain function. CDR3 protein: CARSFGTGGQPQHF. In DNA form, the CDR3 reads TGTGCCAGAAGCTTTGGGACAGGGGGTCAGCCCCAGCATTTT.